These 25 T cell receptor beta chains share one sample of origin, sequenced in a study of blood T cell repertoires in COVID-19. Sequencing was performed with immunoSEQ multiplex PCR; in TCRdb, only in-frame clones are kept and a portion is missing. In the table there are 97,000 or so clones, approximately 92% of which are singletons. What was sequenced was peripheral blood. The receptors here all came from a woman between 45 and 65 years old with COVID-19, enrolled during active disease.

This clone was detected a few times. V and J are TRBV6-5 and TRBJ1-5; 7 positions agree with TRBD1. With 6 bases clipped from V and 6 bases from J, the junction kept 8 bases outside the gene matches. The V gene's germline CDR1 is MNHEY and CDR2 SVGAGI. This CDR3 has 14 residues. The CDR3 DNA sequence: TGTGCCAGCAGACAGACAGGGTTGTCTCAGCCCCAGCATTTT. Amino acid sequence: CASRQTGLSQPQHF.

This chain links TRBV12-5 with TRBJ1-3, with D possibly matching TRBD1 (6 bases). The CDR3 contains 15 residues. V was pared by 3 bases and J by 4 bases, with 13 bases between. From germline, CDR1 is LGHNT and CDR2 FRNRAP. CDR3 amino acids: CASGFPGGLGNTIYF. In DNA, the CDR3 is TGTGCTAGTGGTTTCCCCGGGGGGCTCGGAAACACCATATATTTT.

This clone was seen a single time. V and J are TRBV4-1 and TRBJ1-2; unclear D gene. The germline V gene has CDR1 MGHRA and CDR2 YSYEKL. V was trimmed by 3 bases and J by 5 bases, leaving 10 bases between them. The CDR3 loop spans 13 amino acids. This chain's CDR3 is CASSHPQSYGYTF. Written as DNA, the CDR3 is TGCGCCAGCAGCCACCCACAGAGTTATGGCTACACCTTC.

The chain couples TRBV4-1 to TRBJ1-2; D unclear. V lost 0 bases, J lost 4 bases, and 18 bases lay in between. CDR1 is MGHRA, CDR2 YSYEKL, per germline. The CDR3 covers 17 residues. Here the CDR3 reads CASSQDTLAGSAYGYTF. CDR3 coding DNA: TGCGCCAGCAGCCAAGATACCCTGGCCGGGAGCGCCTATGGCTACACCTTC.

The CDR3: CASSFSGSYGYTF. DNA for the CDR3: TGTGCCAGCAGTTTCTCAGGGAGCTATGGCTACACCTTC. The chain joins TRBV6-6 to TRBJ1-2; possibly TRBD1 for D (5 bases). This CDR3 contains 13 residues. CDR1 and CDR2 from the germline V gene are MNHNY and SVGAGI (reference sequence). The V end lost 4 bases, the J end lost 4 bases, and 10 bases lay between the germline ends.

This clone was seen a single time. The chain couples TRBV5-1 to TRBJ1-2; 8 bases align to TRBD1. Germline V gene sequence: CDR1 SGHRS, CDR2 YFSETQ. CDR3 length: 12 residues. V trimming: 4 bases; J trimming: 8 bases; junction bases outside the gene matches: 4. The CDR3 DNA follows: TGCGCCAGCAGCATTGGACAGGGCGGCTACACCTTC. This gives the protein CASSIGQGGYTF.

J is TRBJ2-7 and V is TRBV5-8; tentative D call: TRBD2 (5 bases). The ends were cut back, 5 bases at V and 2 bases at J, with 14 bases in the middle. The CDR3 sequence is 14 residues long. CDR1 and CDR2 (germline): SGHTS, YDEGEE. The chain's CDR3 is CASRGRRGAYEQYF. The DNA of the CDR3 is TGTGCCAGCAGGGGAAGACGGGGAGCCTACGAGCAGTACTTC. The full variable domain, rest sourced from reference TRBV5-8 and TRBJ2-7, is EAGVTQSPTHLIKTRGQQATLRCSPISGHTSVYWYQQALGLGLQFLLWYDEGEERNRGNFPPRFSGRQFPNYSSELNVNALELEDSALYLCASRGRRGAYEQYFGPGTRLTVT.

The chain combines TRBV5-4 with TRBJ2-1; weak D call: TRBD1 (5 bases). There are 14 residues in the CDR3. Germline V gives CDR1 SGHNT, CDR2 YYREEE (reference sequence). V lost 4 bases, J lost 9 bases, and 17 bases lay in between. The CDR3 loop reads CASSTQGPRSEQFF. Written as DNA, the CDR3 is TGTGCCAGCAGCACCCAGGGCCCGCGGTCTGAGCAGTTCTTC.

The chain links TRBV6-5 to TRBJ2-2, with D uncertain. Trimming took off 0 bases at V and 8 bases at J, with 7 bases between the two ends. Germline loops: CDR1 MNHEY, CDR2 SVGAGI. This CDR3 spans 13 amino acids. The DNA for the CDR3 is TGTGCCAGCAGTTACTCGAGAGGTGGGGAGCTGTTTTTT. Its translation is CASSYSRGGELFF.

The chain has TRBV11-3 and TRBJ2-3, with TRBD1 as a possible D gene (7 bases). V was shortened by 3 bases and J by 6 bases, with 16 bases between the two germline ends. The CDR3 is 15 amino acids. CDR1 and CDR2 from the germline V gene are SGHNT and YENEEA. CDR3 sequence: CASSFRGAAADTQYF. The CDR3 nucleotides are TGTGCCAGCAGCTTCAGGGGGGCGGCCGCCGATACGCAGTATTTT.

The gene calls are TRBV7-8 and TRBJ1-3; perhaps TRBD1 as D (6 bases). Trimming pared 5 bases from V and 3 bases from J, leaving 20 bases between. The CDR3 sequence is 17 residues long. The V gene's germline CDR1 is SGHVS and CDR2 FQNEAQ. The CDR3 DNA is TGTGCCAGCAGCCTAAGAACGGGACAAACATTTGGAAACACCATATATTTT. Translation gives CASSLRTGQTFGNTIYF.

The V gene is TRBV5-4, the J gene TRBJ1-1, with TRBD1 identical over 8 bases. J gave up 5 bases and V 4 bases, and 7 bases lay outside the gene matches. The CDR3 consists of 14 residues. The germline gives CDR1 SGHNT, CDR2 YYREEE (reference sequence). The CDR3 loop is CASSARTGPTEAFF. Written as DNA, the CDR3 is TGTGCCAGCAGCGCTAGGACAGGGCCAACTGAAGCTTTCTTT.

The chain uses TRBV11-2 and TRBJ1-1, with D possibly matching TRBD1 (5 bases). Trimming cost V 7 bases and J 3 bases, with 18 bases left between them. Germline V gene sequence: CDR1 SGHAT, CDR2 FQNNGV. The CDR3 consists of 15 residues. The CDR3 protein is CASTLRGGKDTEAFF. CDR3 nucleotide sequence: TGTGCCAGCACTCTGCGGGGGGGGAAGGACACTGAAGCTTTCTTT.

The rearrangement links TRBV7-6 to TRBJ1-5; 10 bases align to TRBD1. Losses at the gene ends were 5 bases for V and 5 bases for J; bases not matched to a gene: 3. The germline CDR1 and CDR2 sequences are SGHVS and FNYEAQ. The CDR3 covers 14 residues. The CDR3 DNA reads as TGTGCCAGCAGCCCGGGACAGGGGTATCAGCCCCAGCATTTT. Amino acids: CASSPGQGYQPQHF.

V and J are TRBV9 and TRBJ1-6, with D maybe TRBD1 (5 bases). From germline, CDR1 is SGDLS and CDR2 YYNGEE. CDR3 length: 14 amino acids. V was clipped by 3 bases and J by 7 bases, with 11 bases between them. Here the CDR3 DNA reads TGTGCCAGCAGCGCCGGACACGGGAATTCACCCCTCCACTTT. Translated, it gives CASSAGHGNSPLHF.

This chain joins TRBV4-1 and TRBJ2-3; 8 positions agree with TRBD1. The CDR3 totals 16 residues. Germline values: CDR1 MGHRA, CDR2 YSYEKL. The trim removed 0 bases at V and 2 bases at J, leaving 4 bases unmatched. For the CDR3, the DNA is TGCGCCAGCAGCCAAGACCCAGGGGGCTACACAGATACGCAGTATTTT. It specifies CASSQDPGGYTDTQYF.

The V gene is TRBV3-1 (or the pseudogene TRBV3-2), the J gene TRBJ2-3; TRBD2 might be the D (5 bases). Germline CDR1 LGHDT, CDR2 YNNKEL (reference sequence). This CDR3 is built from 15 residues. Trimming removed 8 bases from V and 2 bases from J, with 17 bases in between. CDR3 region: CASGRPGIATDTQYF. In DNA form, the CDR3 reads TGTGCCAGCGGTCGACCCGGGATCGCCACAGATACGCAGTATTTT.

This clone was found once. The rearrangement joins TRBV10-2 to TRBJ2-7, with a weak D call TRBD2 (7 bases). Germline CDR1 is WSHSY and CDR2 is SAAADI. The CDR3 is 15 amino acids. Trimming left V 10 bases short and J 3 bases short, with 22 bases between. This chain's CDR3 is CATKDGGARNYEQYV. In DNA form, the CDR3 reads TGCGCCACCAAAGATGGGGGGGCGCGGAACTACGAGCAGTACGTC.

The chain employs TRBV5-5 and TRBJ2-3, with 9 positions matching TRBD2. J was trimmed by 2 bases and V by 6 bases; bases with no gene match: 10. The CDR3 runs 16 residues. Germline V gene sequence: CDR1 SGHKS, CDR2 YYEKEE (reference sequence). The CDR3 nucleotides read TGTGCCAGCACCCTTAGCGGGGGAGACTACACAGATACGCAGTATTTT. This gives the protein CASTLSGGDYTDTQYF.

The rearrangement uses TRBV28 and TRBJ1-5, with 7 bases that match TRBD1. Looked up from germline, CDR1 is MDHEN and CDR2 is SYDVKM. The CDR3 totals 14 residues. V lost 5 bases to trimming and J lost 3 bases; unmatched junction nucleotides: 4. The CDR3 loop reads CASSQDRYNQPQHF. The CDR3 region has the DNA TGTGCCAGCAGTCAGGACAGGTACAATCAGCCCCAGCATTTT.

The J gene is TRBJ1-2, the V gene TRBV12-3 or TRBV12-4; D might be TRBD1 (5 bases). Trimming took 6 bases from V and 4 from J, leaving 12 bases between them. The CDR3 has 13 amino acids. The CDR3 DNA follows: TGTGCCAGCAGCAGACAGACCTTCTATGGCTACACCTTC. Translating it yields CASSRQTFYGYTF.

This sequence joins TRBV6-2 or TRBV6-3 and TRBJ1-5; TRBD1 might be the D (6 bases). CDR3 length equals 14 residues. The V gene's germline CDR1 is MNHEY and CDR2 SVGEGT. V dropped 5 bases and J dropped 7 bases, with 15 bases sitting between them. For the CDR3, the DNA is TGTGCCAGCAGTACCCACAGGGCCCAGCAGCCCCAGCATTTT. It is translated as CASSTHRAQQPQHF.

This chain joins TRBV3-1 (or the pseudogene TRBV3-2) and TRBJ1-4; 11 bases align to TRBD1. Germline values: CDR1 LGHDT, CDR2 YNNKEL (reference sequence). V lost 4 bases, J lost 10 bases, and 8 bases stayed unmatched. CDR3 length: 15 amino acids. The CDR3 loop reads CASSPWTGGVGKLFF. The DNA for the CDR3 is TGTGCCAGCAGCCCATGGACAGGGGGCGTTGGAAAACTGTTTTTT.

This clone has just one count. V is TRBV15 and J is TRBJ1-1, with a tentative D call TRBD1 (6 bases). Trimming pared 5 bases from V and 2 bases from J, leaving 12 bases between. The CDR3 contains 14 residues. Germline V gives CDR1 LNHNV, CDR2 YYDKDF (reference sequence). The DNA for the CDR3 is TGTGCCACCAGCCCGGTCAGGGGCAACACTGAAGCTTTCTTT. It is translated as CATSPVRGNTEAFF.

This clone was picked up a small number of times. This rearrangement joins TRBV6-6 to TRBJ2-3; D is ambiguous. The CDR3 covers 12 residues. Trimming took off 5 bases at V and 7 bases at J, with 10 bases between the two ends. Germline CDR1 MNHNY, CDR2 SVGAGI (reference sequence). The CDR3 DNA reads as TGTGCCAGCAGTCCTTCTGAGAATACGCAGTATTTT. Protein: CASSPSENTQYF.